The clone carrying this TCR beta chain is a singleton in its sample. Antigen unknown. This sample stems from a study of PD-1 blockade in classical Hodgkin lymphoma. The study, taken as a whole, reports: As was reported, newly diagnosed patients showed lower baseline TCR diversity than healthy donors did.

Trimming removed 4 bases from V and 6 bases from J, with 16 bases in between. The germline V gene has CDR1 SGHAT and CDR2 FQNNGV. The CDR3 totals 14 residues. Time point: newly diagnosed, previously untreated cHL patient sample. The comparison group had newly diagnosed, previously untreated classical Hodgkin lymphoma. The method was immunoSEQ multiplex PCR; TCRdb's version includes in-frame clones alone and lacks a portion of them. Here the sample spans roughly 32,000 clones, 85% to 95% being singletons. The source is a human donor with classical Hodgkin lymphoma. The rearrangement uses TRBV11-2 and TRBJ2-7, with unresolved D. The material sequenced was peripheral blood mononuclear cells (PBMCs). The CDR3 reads CASSSTPTFGEQYF. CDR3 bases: TGTGCCAGCAGCTCAACCCCCACCTTCGGCGAGCAGTACTTC.